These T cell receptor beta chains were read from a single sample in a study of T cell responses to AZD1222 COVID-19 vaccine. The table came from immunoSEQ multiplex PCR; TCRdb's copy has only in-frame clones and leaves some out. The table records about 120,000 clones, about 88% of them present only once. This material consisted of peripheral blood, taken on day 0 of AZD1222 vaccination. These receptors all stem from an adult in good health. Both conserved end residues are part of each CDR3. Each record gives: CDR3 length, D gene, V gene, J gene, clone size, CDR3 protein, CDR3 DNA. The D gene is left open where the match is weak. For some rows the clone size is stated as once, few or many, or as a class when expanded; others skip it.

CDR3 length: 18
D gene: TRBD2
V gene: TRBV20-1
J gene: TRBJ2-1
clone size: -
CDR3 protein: CSASKASGSVGTYNEQFF
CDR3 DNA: TGCAGTGCTAGTAAGGCTAGCGGGAGTGTGGGAACCTACAATGAGCAGTTCTTC

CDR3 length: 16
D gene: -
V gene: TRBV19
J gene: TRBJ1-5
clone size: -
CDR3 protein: CASSIVGGRGIQPQHF
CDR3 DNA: TGTGCCAGTAGTATAGTGGGGGGAAGGGGGATTCAGCCCCAGCATTTT

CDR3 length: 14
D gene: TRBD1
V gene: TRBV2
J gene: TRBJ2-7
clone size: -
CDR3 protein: CASSAGTGPFEQYF
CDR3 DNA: TGTGCCAGCAGTGCGGGGACAGGGCCCTTCGAGCAGTACTTC

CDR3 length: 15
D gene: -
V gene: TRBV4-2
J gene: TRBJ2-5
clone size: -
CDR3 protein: CASSQARDNQETQYF
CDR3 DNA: TGTGCCAGCAGCCAAGCAAGGGACAACCAAGAGACCCAGTACTTC

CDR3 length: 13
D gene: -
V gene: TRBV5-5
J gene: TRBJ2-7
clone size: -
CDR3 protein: CASSPNPSYEQYF
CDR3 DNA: TGTGCCAGCAGCCCAAATCCCTCCTACGAGCAGTACTTC

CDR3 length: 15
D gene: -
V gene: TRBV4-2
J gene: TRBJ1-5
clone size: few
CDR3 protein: CASSQDAQGNQPQHF
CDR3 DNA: TGTGCCAGCAGCCAAGATGCCCAGGGGAATCAGCCCCAGCATTTT

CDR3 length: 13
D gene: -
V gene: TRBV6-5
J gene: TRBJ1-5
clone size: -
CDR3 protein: CASSTGPNQPQHF
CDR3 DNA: TGTGCCAGCAGTACAGGGCCCAATCAGCCCCAGCATTTT

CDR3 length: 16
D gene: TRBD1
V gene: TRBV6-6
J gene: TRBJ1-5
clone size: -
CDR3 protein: CASSYSGTAGREPQHF
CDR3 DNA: TGTGCCAGCAGTTACTCTGGGACAGCCGGCCGCGAGCCCCAGCATTTT

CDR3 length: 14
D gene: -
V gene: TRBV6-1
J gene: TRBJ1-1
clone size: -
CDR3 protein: CASSEGRADTEAFF
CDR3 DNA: TGTGCCAGCAGTGAAGGCAGGGCGGACACTGAAGCTTTCTTT

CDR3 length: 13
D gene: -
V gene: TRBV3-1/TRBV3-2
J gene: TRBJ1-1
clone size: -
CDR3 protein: CASSQVSGSEAFF
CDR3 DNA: TGTGCCAGCAGCCAAGTATCGGGGTCTGAAGCTTTCTTT

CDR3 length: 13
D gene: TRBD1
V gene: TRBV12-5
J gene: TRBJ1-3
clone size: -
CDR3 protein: CASGTGSENTIYF
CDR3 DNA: TGTGCTAGTGGGACAGGGTCGGAGAACACCATATATTTT

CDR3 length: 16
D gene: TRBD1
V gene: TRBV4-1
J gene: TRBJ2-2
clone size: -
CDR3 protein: CASSQDPDRFPGELFF
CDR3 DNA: TGCGCCAGCAGCCAAGATCCGGACAGGTTCCCCGGGGAGCTGTTTTTT

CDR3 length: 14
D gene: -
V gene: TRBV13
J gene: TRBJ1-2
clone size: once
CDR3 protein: CASSQGPQNYGYTF
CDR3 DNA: TGTGCCAGCAGCCAGGGACCCCAAAACTATGGCTACACCTTC

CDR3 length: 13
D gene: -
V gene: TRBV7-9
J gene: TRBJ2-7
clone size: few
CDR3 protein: CAGENGEDYEQYF
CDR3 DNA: TGTGCCGGGGAAAACGGGGAGGACTACGAGCAGTACTTC

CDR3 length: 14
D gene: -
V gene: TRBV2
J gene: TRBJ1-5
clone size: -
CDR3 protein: CASSEKGKNQPQHF
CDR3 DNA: TGTGCCAGCAGTGAAAAGGGGAAGAATCAGCCCCAGCATTTT

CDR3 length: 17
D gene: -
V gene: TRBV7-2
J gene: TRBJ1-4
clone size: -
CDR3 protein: CASSSNPPGITNEKLFF
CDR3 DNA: TGTGCCAGCAGCTCCAACCCCCCCGGGATAACTAATGAAAAACTGTTTTTT

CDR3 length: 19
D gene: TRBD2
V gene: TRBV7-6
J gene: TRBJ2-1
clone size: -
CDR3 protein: CASSPKSTDGGTSYNEQFF
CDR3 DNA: TGTGCCAGCAGCCCCAAATCCACTGACGGGGGGACCTCCTACAATGAGCAGTTCTTC

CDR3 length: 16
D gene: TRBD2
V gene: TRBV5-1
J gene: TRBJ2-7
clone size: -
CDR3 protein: CASLKDPGLAGYEQYF
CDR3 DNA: TGCGCCAGCTTAAAAGACCCGGGACTAGCTGGCTACGAGCAGTACTTC

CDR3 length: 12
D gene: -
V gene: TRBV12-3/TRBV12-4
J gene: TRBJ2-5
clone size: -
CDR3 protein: CASSYGRETQYF
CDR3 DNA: TGTGCCAGCAGTTATGGCCGTGAGACCCAGTACTTC

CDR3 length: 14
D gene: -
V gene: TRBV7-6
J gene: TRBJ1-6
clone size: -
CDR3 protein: CASSTLGGKDPLHF
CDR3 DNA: TGTGCCAGCAGCACTCTGGGGGGGAAGGATCCCCTCCACTTT

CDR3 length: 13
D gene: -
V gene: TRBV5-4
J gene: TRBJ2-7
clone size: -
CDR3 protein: CASSVRVADEQYF
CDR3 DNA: TGTGCCAGCAGCGTGAGGGTAGCGGACGAGCAGTACTTC

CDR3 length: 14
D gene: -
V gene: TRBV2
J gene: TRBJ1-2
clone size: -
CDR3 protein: CASSSDSRSYGYTF
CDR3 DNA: TGTGCCAGCAGCTCGGACAGTCGCTCCTATGGCTACACCTTC

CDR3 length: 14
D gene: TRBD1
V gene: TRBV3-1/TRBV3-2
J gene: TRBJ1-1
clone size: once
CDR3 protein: CASRRGTGDTEAFF
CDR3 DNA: TGTGCCAGCCGCCGTGGGACAGGGGATACTGAAGCTTTCTTT

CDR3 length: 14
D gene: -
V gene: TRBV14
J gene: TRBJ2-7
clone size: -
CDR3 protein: CASSRYQGISEQYF
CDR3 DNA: TGTGCCAGCAGCCGATACCAGGGGATCAGCGAGCAGTACTTC

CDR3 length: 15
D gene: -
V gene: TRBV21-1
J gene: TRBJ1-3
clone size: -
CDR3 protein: CASSKEYSSGNTIYF
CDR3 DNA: TGTGCCAGCAGCAAAGAGTATAGCTCTGGAAACACCATATATTTT

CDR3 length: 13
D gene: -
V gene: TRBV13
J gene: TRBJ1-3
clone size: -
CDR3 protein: CASSLGIGNTIYF
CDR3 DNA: TGTGCCAGCAGCCTTGGAATCGGAAACACCATATATTTT

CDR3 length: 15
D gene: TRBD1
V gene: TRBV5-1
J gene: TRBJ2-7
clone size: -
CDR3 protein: CASSSETGSSYEQYF
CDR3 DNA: TGCGCCAGCAGCTCGGAGACAGGGAGCTCCTACGAGCAGTACTTC

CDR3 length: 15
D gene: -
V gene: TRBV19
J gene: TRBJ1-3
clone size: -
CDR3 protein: CASSTWTASGNTIYF
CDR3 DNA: TGTGCCAGTAGTACGTGGACAGCTTCTGGAAACACCATATATTTT

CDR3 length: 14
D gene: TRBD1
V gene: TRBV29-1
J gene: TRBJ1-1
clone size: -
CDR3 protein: CSVGGQGMNTEAFF
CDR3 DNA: TGCAGCGTGGGAGGACAGGGAATGAACACTGAAGCTTTCTTT

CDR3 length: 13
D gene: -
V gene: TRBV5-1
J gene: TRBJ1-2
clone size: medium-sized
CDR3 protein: CASSSLQVRGYTF
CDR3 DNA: TGCGCCAGCAGCTCTCTGCAGGTTCGAGGCTACACCTTC

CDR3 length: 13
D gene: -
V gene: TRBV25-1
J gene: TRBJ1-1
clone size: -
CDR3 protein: CASKGGDLEAAFF
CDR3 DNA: TGTGCCAGCAAGGGGGGAGATCTCGAGGCAGCTTTCTTT

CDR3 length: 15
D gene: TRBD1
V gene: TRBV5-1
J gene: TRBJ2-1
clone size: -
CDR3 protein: CASSPPDRDGNEQFF
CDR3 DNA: TGCGCCAGCAGCCCCCCGGACAGGGATGGCAATGAGCAGTTCTTC

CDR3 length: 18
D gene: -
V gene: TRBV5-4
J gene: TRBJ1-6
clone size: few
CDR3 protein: CASSSRGLALSYNSPLHF
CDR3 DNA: TGTGCCAGCAGCTCCCGGGGACTCGCTCTCTCCTATAATTCACCCCTCCACTTT

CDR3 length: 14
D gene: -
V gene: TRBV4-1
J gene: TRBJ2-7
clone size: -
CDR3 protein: CASSHGTSLYEQYF
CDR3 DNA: TGCGCCAGCAGCCACGGGACCTCGTTATACGAGCAGTACTTC

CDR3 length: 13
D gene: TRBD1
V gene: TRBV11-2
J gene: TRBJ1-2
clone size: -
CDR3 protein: CASSRQGNYGYTF
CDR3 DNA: TGTGCCAGCAGCCGACAGGGGAACTATGGCTACACCTTC

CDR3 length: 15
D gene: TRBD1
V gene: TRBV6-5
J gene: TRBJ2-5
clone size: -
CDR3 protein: CASSPTGWHGETQYF
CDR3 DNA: TGTGCCAGCAGTCCGACAGGGTGGCATGGAGAGACCCAGTACTTC

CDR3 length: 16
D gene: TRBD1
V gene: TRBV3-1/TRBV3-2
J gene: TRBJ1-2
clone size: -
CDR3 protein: CASSSRDRGKDYGYTF
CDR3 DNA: TGTGCCAGCAGCTCCAGGGACAGGGGGAAGGACTATGGCTACACCTTC

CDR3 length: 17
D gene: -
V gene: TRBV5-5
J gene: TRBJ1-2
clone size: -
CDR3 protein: CASSPGAPQSFNYGYTF
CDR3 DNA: TGTGCCAGCAGCCCCGGGGCCCCACAAAGCTTTAACTATGGCTACACCTTC

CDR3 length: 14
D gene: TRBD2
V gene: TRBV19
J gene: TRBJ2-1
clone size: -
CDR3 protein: CASTDGGLAIRQFF
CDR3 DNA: TGTGCCAGTACTGATGGGGGACTAGCGATTCGGCAGTTCTTC